These T cell receptor beta chains were read from a single sample in a study of cytomegalovirus exposure and HLA in healthy donors. Repertoires were generated with immunoSEQ multiplex PCR, while TCRdb's copy carries only in-frame clones and drops some. The sample carries about 150,000 clones, 94% recorded once. The sequenced material came from PBMCs. These receptor sequences come from a man younger than 35 in good health and CMV-seropositive. Both conserved end residues are trimmed from each CDR3. Clone sizes are given selectively: once, few, many, or a class where the clone is expanded.

cdr3_length	v_call	clone_size	j_call	cdr3_aa
13	TRBV5-8	once	TRBJ2-3	ASSLPGEPGDTQY
15	TRBV5-4	.	TRBJ2-2	ASSPYETVTNTGELF
12	TRBV2	once	TRBJ2-7	ASSETRGRGEQY
12	TRBV25-1	.	TRBJ1-2	ASSDQGSNYGYT
12	TRBV5-6	.	TRBJ2-2	ASSLRGGIGELF
14	TRBV28	.	TRBJ2-5	ASSWGQGAWQETQY
11	TRBV6-1	.	TRBJ2-1	ASTGAQDNEQF
14	TRBV2	.	TRBJ2-1	ASSLAGDESYNEQF
9	TRBV6-5	.	TRBJ2-1	ASRGGNEQF
16	TRBV2	.	TRBJ2-1	ASSDGGTNFGSYNEQF
12	TRBV28	.	TRBJ2-7	ASSRGGNPYEQY
13	TRBV30	.	TRBJ2-2	ARGRGGFNTGELF
11	TRBV2	.	TRBJ1-4	ASEPGAGEKLF
12	TRBV5-4	.	TRBJ2-7	ASSLGQTAYEQY
12	TRBV29-1	.	TRBJ2-1	SAEGGQGINEQF